These 10 T cell receptor beta chains share one sample of origin, sequenced in a study of T cells in Graves' hyperthyroidism and ophthalmopathy. Amplified regions were TCR beta CDR3 sequences from RNA transcripts. RT-PCR in the first round (using the HTBI primer set) targeted the TCR CDR3. Each CDR3 protein gets one entry after TCRdb re-called the multiplex PCR reads with MiXCR. Among fewer than 400,000 distinct CDR3 sequences listed, roughly 15% were seen once. Material for sequencing was blood. Receptor source: a man younger than 45 with Graves' hyperthyroidism.

This clonotype was observed many times. The chain couples TRBV11-1 to TRBJ2-1; D not resolved. With 1 base removed from V and 4 bases from J, the gap between germline ends came to 11 bases. The CDR3 loop spans 15 amino acids. Germline CDR1 is SGHAT and CDR2 is FQDESV (reference sequence). The CDR3 loop reads CASSLGRKSYNEQFF. CDR3 DNA sequence: TGTGCCAGCAGCTTAGGACGCAAGAGTTACAATGAGCAGTTCTTC.

This clonotype was seen repeatedly, ten times or more. J is TRBJ1-6 and V is TRBV27; the D gene is possibly TRBD1 (5 bases). V shed 3 bases and J shed 1 base, with 10 bases lying between them. The CDR3 is 16 residues long. CDR1 and CDR2 from the germline V gene are MNHEY and SMNVEV (reference sequence). CDR3 amino acids: CASSLFQGSYNSPLHF. DNA of the CDR3: TGTGCCAGCAGTTTGTTTCAGGGTTCCTATAATTCACCCCTCCACTTT.

This CDR3 is CASSTTRGRDTQYF. CDR3 DNA sequence: TGTGCCAGTAGTACTACCAGGGGGAGGGATACGCAGTATTTT. V usage is TRBV19 and J usage is TRBJ2-3; D perhaps matches TRBD1 (7 bases). Trimming left V 4 bases short and J 6 bases short, with 14 bases between. The CDR3 loop spans 14 amino acids. CDR1 LNHDA and CDR2 SQIVND come from the germline V gene (reference sequence). Drawing the rest from reference TRBV19 and TRBJ2-3, the complete variable domain is DGGITQSPKYLFRKEGQNVTLSCEQNLNHDAMYWYRQDPGQGLRLIYYSQIVNDFQKGDIAEGYSVSREKKESFPLTVTSAQKNPTAFYLCASSTTRGRDTQYFGPGTRLTVL.

In this sample, this clonotype turned up many times. J is TRBJ1-1 and V is TRBV11-2, with 8 bases that match TRBD1. From germline, CDR1 is SGHAT and CDR2 FQNNGV. The CDR3 contains 15 residues. The ends lost 6 bases at V and 5 bases at J; junction bases unmatched: 11. CDR3 DNA sequence: TGTGCCAGCAGGGGGCCAGGGGGCGCCGGAACTGAAGCTTTCTTT. This translates into CASRGPGGAGTEAFF.

Concerning this clonotype itself: The junction shows a germline mismatch at one end, possibly a read error. The chain recombines TRBV2 with TRBJ2-7; 9 bases are shared with TRBD2. The CDR3 contains 16 residues. The germline V gene has CDR1 SNHLY and CDR2 FYNNEI. In DNA form, the CDR3 reads TGTGCCAGCTCCCTATCCGGGACTAGCCCCTCCGACGAGCAGTACTTC. Translation gives CASSLSGTSPSDEQYF. Drawing the rest from reference TRBV2 and TRBJ2-7, the complete variable domain is EPEVTQTPSHQVTQMGQEVILRCVPISNHLYFYWYRQILGQKVEFLVSFYNNEISEKSEIFDDQFSVERPDGSNFTLKIRSTKLEDSAMYFCASSLSGTSPSDEQYFGPGTRLTVT.

This clonotype was seen a few times. The chain combines TRBV5-1 with TRBJ2-7, with no clear D. Per the germline V gene, CDR1 is SGHRS and CDR2 is YFSETQ. The length of the CDR3 is 14 residues. V was pared by 4 bases and J by 0 bases, with 11 bases between. The CDR3 here is CASSPLAPSYEQYF. The CDR3 coding sequence is TGCGCCAGCAGCCCCCTCGCCCCCTCCTACGAGCAGTACTTC.

At least ten counts were recorded for this clonotype. This rearrangement joins TRBV30 to TRBJ1-2, with TRBD1 as a possible D gene (6 bases). V gave up 2 bases and J gave up 2 bases, with 9 bases separating them. The length of the CDR3 is 13 residues. CDR1 is GTSNPN and CDR2 is SVGIG in the germline V gene (reference sequence). The CDR3 DNA sequence: TGTGCCTGGAGTCTACAGGGCAACTATGGCTACACCTTC. It codes for CAWSLQGNYGYTF.

V usage is TRBV7-3 and J usage is TRBJ2-3; D assignment may be TRBD1 or TRBD2 (5 bases each). This CDR3 is 14 amino acids long. CDR1 and CDR2 from the germline V gene are SGHTA and FQGTGA. Trimming pared 5 bases from V and 4 bases from J, leaving 13 bases between. The CDR3 DNA reads TGTGCCAGCAGCCACGGGGCGAGGGCAGATACGCAGTATTTT. Encoded protein: CASSHGARADTQYF. Full variable domain (missing parts from reference TRBV7-3 and TRBJ2-3): GAGVSQTPSNKVTEKGKYVELRCDPISGHTALYWYRQSLGQGPEFLIYFQGTGAADDSGLPNDRFFAVRPEGSVSTLKIQRTERGDSAVYLCASSHGARADTQYFGPGTRLTVL.

The rearrangement uses TRBV4-1 and TRBJ1-1, with TRBD1 identical over 11 bases. V lost 0 bases to trimming and J lost 9 bases; unmatched junction nucleotides: 12. The CDR3 consists of 17 residues. Per germline, CDR1 MGHRA and CDR2 YSYEKL. Here the CDR3 DNA reads TGCGCCAGCAGCCAAGATCGACGGGACAGGGGGTGGACGCAAGCTTTCTTT. Translated: CASSQDRRDRGWTQAFF.

The table lists this clonotype with many counts. The V gene is TRBV20-1, the J gene TRBJ2-4; TRBD2 matches at 9 bases. The CDR3 is 15 residues long. The ends lost 6 bases at V and 7 bases at J; junction bases unmatched: 13. CDR1 is DFQATT and CDR2 is SNEGSKA in the germline V gene (reference sequence). Here the CDR3 DNA reads TGCAGTGCCCCGCCGACGGCTAGCGGGACCAACATTCAGTACTTC. Amino acids: CSAPPTASGTNIQYF.